Shown below are 19 T cell receptor beta chains from a single sample sequenced in a study of blood T cells in healthy people across ages. Then a second PCR, running roughly 7 to 11 cycles, was carried out with a sample-barcoded 5' primer and a J-beta primer mix. TCRdb ran MiXCR on the 5' RACE reads and lists one entry per CDR3 protein. The sample records about 1.7 million distinct CDR3 sequences, about 30% being singletons. Sequences were obtained from blood. The receptors originated from a woman aged 25 to 39 in good health.

V and J are TRBV7-2 and TRBJ1-1; no firm D call. The CDR3 has 14 amino acids. In germline, CDR1 is SGHTA, CDR2 FQGNSA. Trimming removed 4 bases at V and 4 bases at J, with 13 bases between. The CDR3 region is CASSSLGFGTEAFF. CDR3 sequence (DNA): TGTGCCAGCAGCTCTTTGGGGTTTGGCACTGAAGCTTTCTTT.

The CDR3 here is CASSRQLLPTNEQFF. The CDR3 DNA reads as TGTGCCAGCAGCCGTCAACTCCTTCCTACGAATGAGCAGTTCTTC. This chain connects TRBV7-9 to TRBJ2-1, with D hard to call. The CDR3 is 15 amino acids. Per germline, CDR1 SEHNR and CDR2 FQNEAQ (reference sequence). V lost 5 bases to trimming and J lost 7 bases, with 18 bases between them. Variable domain in full (rest from reference TRBV7-9 and TRBJ2-1): DTGVSQNPRHKITKRGQNVTFRCDPISEHNRLYWYRQTLGQGPEFLTYFQNEAQLEKSRLLSDRFSAERPKGSFSTLEIQRTEQGDSAMYLCASSRQLLPTNEQFFGPGTRLTVL.

The chain has TRBV7-2 and TRBJ1-4; no clear D gene. The CDR3 has 11 amino acids. The V end lost 8 bases, the J end lost 6 bases, and 7 bases lay between the germline ends. The germline CDR1 and CDR2 sequences are SGHTA and FQGNSA. The DNA of the CDR3 is TGTGCCAGCGGCATGGATGAAAAACTGTTTTTT. Its translation: CASGMDEKLFF. The variable domain in full, with the rest retrieved from reference TRBV7-2 and TRBJ1-4, is GAGVSQSPSNKVTEKGKDVELRCDPISGHTALYWYRQSLGQGLEFLIYFQGNSAPDKSGLPSDRFSAERTGGSVSTLTIQRTQQEDSAVYLCASGMDEKLFFGSGTQLSVL.

The chain combines TRBV5-5 with TRBJ1-2; TRBD1 might be the D (5 bases). V shed 2 bases and J shed 2 bases, with 22 bases lying between them. This CDR3 is built from 18 residues. The germline gives CDR1 SGHKS, CDR2 YYEKEE (reference sequence). The CDR3 DNA sequence: TGTGCCAGCAGCTTCGGATCTGGTTTGGGGACGGGAAACTATGGCTACACCTTC. Its translation: CASSFGSGLGTGNYGYTF.

This clonotype occurred a few times. The chain carries TRBV27 and TRBJ2-1; 7 bases fit TRBD2. The CDR3 sequence is 14 residues long. The V and J ends lost 5 bases and 3 bases, in that order; junction bases with no gene match: 4. Germline CDR1 is MNHEY and CDR2 is SMNVEV (reference sequence). The CDR3 coding sequence is TGTGCCAGCAGTCCGGGGGGTGTCTACAATGAGCAGTTCTTC. It encodes CASSPGGVYNEQFF.

This clonotype was counted at least ten times. The genes are TRBV28 and TRBJ2-5; possibly TRBD1 for D (7 bases). The germline V and J ends were trimmed by 7 bases and 5 bases, with 26 bases remaining between them. Germline V gene sequence: CDR1 MDHEN, CDR2 SYDVKM. The CDR3 spans 17 residues. For the CDR3, the DNA is TGTGCCAGCACCCCAGGCATCCACAGGGGAGGAGGGGAGACCCAGTACTTC. Translation: CASTPGIHRGGGETQYF.

The chain carries TRBV3-1 and TRBJ2-7, with 10 positions matching TRBD2. The J call may not be correct, given that the DNA end is closer to TRBJ2-5. This CDR3 has 16 residues. Germline V gene lookup returns CDR1 LGHDT and CDR2 YNNKEL (reference sequence). CDR3 nucleotide sequence: TGTGCCAGCAGCCAAGCCATCCTAGCGGGGGAAGAGACCCAGTACTTC. It codes for CASSQAILAGEETQYF.

The J gene is TRBJ2-1, the V gene TRBV7-9; 9 nucleotides line up with TRBD2. This CDR3 contains 16 residues. V shed 4 bases, J shed 3 bases, and the junction held 7 bases outside the gene matches. CDR1 SEHNR and CDR2 FQNEAQ come from the germline V gene (reference sequence). The CDR3 region is CASSSRASGVYNEQFF. The CDR3 nucleotides read TGTGCCAGCAGCTCCCGGGCTAGCGGGGTCTACAATGAGCAGTTCTTC.

The CDR3 sequence: CASSYRVAGAGYNEQFF. In DNA form, the CDR3 reads TGTGCCAGCAGTTACCGGGTAGCGGGAGCGGGATACAATGAGCAGTTCTTC. The J gene is TRBJ2-1, the V gene TRBV6-5; 9 bases are a match to TRBD2. CDR1 and CDR2 (germline): MNHEY, SVGAGI. V shed 2 bases, J shed 4 bases, and the junction held 9 bases outside the gene matches. The CDR3 length is 17 residues.

This chain links TRBV20-1 with TRBJ2-2; D is ambiguous. Germline CDR1 is DFQATT and CDR2 is SNEGSKA (reference sequence). The CDR3 spans 15 residues. Trimming cost V 6 bases and J 2 bases, with 16 bases left between them. Here the CDR3 reads CSANKDTINTGELFF. CDR3 bases: TGCAGTGCAAACAAAGACACAATAAACACCGGGGAGCTGTTTTTT.

The table lists this clonotype with a few counts. This sequence joins TRBV27 and TRBJ2-1; no clear D gene. The CDR3 is made up of 14 amino acids. V gave up 3 bases and J gave up 6 bases, with 12 bases separating them. The germline V gene has CDR1 MNHEY and CDR2 SMNVEV (reference sequence). CDR3 bases: TGTGCCAGCAGTTTCTCGGAGCGCCTCAATGAGCAGTTCTTC. Protein: CASSFSERLNEQFF.

V usage is TRBV29-1 and J usage is TRBJ2-3; either TRBD1 or TRBD2 may supply D (6 bases each). CDR3 length: 16 amino acids. The germline gives CDR1 SQVTM, CDR2 ANQGSEA. Trimming cost V 1 base and J 2 bases, with 16 bases left between them. CDR3 protein: CSVEARRGWYTDTQYF. CDR3 nucleotide sequence: TGCAGCGTTGAAGCCCGGAGGGGGTGGTACACAGATACGCAGTATTTT.

V is TRBV19 and J is TRBJ2-7; 8 nucleotides align to TRBD2. CDR3 length: 14 amino acids. The germline V gene has CDR1 LNHDA and CDR2 SQIVND (reference sequence). J gave up 2 bases and V 3 bases, and 3 bases lay outside the gene matches. CDR3 DNA: TGTGCCAGTAGTATCGACGGGAGGGCCTACGAGCAGTACTTC. Protein sequence: CASSIDGRAYEQYF.

To note about this clonotype: Possible read error: a much larger clone is one base away. The genes are TRBV9 and TRBJ2-1; possible D gene TRBD2, 6 bases. Between the trimmed V and J ends, which lost 0 bases and 10 bases, there was a span of 11 bases. The CDR3 runs 13 residues. Looked up from germline, CDR1 is SGDLS and CDR2 is YYNGEE. The CDR3 DNA is TGTGCCAGCAGCGTAGGGGACGGGGGAGAGCAGTTCTTC. Translation: CASSVGDGGEQFF.

This clonotype was picked up a small number of times. A much larger clone lies a single base off, so this may be a read error. The V gene is TRBV4-1, the J gene TRBJ2-1; D ambiguous. Trimming removed 0 bases from V and 3 bases from J, with 3 bases in between. CDR3 length equals 13 residues. Germline CDR1 MGHRA, CDR2 YSYEKL. The chain's CDR3 is CASSQEFYNEQFF. The CDR3 bases are TGCGCCAGCAGCCAAGAGTTCTACAATGAGCAGTTCTTC.

The V gene is TRBV28, the J gene TRBJ1-2, with 10 positions matching TRBD1. The CDR3 length is 15 residues. Germline V gives CDR1 MDHEN, CDR2 SYDVKM. The J segment lost 8 bases and the V segment lost 6 bases, leaving 12 bases of the junction unmatched. CDR3 sequence: CASRSTGQGCQGYTF. The CDR3 region has the DNA TGTGCCAGCAGGAGTACGGGACAGGGGTGTCAGGGCTACACCTTC.

In regard to this clonotype: Since no conserved phenylalanine or tryptophan closes the CDR3, a read error is the likely cause. The chain carries TRBV5-1 and TRBJ2-5; D is unresolved. V was pared by 0 bases and J by 4 bases, with 4 bases between. CDR1 is SGHRS, CDR2 YFSETQ, per germline. This CDR3 spans 12 amino acids. In DNA, the CDR3 is TGCGCCAGCAGCTTGGTAGGAGAGACCCAGTACATC. It yields the protein CASSLVGETQYI.

In this sample, this clonotype turned up a few times. The chain carries TRBV28 and TRBJ2-1; 9 nucleotides match TRBD2. Unmatched junction bases numbered 15, after V lost 6 bases and J lost 6 bases. Germline CDR1 reads MDHEN; CDR2 reads SYDVKM. The CDR3 consists of 17 residues. Here the CDR3 reads CASSPRAGGWNANEQFF. CDR3 coding DNA: TGTGCCAGCAGCCCCCGGGCGGGGGGGTGGAACGCCAATGAGCAGTTCTTC.

The V call is TRBV18, the J call TRBJ2-3, with D possibly being TRBD2 (5 bases). The CDR3 sequence is 14 residues long. Germline V gene data show CDR1 as KGHSH and CDR2 as LQKENI. The V end lost 0 bases, the J end lost 6 bases, and 10 bases lay between the germline ends. The CDR3 DNA reads TGTGCCAGCTCACCACCGGCGGGTGGGGATACGCAGTATTTT. Amino acids: CASSPPAGGDTQYF.